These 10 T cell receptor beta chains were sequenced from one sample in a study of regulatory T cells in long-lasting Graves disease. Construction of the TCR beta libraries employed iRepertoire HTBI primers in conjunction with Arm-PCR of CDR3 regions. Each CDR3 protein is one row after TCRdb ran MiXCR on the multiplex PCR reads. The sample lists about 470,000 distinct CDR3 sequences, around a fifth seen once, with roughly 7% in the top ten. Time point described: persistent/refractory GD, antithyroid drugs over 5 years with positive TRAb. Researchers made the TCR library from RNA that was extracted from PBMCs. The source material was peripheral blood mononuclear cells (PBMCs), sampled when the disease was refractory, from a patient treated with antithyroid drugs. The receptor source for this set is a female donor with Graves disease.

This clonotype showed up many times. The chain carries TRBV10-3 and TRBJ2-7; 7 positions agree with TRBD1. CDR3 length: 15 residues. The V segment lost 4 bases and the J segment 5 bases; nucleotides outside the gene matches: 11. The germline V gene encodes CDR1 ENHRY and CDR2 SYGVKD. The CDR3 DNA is TGTGCCATCAGTGCTTGGACAGGTTTGACGGACGAGCAGTACTTC. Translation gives CAISAWTGLTDEQYF.

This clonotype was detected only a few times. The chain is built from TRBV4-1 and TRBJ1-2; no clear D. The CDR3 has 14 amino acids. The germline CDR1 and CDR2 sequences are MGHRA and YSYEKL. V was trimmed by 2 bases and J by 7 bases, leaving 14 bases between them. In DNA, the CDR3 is TGCGCCAGCAGCCAACTAGCACAGTTTAGTGGCTACACCTTC. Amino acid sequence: CASSQLAQFSGYTF.

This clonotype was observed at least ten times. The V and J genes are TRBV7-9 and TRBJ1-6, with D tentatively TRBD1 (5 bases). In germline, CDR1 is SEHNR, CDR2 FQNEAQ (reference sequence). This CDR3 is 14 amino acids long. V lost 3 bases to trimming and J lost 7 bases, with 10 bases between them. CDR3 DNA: TGTGCCAGCAGCTTTGAGGGGTTCAATTCACCCCTCCACTTT. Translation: CASSFEGFNSPLHF.

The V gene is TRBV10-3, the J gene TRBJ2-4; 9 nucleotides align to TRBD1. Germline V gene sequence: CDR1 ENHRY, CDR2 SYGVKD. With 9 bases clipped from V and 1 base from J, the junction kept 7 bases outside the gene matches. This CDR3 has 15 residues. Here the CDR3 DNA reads TGTGCCATGGCTCCCGGGACAGGGGCCAAAAACATTCAGTACTTC. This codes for CAMAPGTGAKNIQYF.

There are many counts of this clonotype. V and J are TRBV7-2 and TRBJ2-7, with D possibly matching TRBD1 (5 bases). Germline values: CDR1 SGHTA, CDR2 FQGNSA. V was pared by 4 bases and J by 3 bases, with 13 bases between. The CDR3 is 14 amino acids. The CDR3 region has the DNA TGTGCCAGCAGCTACGCCCAGGGTGGCTACGAGCAGTACTTC. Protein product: CASSYAQGGYEQYF.

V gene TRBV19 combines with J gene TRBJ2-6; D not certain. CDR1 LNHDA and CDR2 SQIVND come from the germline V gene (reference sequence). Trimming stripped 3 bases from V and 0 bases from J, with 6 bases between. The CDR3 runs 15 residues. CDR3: CASSILPSGANVLTF. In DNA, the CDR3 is TGTGCCAGTAGTATCCTGCCCTCTGGGGCCAACGTCCTGACTTTC.

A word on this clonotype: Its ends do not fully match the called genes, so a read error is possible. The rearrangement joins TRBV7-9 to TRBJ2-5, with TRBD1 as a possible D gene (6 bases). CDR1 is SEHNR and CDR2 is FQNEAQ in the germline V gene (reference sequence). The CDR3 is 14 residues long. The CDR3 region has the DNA TGTGCTAGCAGCTTAATGGAAGGGGGAGAGACCCAGTACTTC. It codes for CASSLMEGGETQYF.

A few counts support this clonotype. The CDR3 sequence: CASSSPGPTTDTQYF. CDR3 bases: TGTGCCAGCAGTTCACCGGGACCCACAACAGATACGCAGTATTTT. The chain links TRBV12-3 or TRBV12-4 to TRBJ2-3; tentatively, D is TRBD1 or TRBD2 (5 bases each). V lost 4 bases, J lost 3 bases, and 14 bases lay in between. The CDR3 length is 15 residues.

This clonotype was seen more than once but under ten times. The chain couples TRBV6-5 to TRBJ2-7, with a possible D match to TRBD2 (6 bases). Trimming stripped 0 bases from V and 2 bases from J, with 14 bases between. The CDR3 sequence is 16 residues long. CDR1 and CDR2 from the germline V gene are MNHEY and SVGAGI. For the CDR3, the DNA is TGTGCCAGCAGTTACTCGAGGCGGGGCTTGACCTACGAGCAGTACTTC. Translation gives CASSYSRRGLTYEQYF.

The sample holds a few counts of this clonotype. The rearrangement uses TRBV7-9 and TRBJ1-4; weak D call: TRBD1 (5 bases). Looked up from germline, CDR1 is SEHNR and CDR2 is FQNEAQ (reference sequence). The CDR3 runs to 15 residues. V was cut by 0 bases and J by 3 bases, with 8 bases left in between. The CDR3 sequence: CASSLAPRANEKLFF. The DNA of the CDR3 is TGTGCCAGCAGCTTAGCCCCCAGGGCTAATGAAAAACTGTTTTTT. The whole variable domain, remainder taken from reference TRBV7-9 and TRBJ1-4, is DTGVSQNPRHKITKRGQNVTFRCDPISEHNRLYWYRQTLGQGPEFLTYFQNEAQLEKSRLLSDRFSAERPKGSFSTLEIQRTEQGDSAMYLCASSLAPRANEKLFFGSGTQLSVL.